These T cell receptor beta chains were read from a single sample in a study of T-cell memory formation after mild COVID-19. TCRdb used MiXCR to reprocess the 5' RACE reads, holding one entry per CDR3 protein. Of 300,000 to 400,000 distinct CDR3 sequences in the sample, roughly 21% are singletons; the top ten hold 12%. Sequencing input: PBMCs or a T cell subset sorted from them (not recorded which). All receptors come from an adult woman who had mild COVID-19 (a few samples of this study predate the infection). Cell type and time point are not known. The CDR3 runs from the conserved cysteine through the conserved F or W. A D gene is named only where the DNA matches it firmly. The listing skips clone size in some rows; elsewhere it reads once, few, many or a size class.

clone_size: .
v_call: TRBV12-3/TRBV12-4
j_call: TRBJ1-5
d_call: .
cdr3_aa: CASSFGQSNQPQHF
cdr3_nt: TGTGCCAGCAGTTTTGGTCAATCCAATCAGCCCCAGCATTTT

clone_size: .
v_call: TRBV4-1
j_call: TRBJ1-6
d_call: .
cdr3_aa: CASRVAVDNSPLHF
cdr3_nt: TGCGCCAGCAGGGTCGCCGTTGATAATTCACCCCTCCACTTT

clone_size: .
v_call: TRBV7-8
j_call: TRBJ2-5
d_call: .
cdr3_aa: CASSSSGYETQYF
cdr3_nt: TGTGCCAGCAGCTCCTCAGGGTACGAGACCCAGTACTTC

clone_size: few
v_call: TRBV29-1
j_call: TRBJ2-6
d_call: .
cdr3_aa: CSVDSLRTASGANVLTF
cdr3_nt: TGCAGCGTTGATAGCCTAAGGACAGCCTCTGGGGCCAACGTCCTGACTTTC

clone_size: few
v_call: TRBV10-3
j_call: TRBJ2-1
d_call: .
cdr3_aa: CAISELRLEGPNEQFF
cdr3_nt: TGTGCCATCAGTGAGTTGCGGCTAGAAGGGCCCAATGAGCAGTTCTTC

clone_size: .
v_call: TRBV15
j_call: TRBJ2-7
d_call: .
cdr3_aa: CATSIDEGNYEQYF
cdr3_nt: TGTGCCACCAGCATAGATGAGGGAAACTACGAGCAGTACTTC

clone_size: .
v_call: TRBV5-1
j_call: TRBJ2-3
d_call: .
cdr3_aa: CASSLEWGTQYF
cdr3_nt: TGCGCCAGCAGCTTGGAGTGGGGTACGCAGTATTTT

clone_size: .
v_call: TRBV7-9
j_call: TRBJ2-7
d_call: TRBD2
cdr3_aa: CASSPQGLALEQYF
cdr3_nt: TGTGCCAGCAGCCCGCAGGGACTAGCGTTGGAGCAGTACTTC

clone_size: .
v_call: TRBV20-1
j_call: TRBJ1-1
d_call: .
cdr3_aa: CSAPGNPTEAFF
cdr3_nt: TGCAGTGCCCCTGGGAATCCCACTGAAGCTTTCTTT

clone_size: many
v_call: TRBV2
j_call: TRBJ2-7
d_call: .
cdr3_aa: CASSDDRAYEQYF
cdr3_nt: TGTGCCAGCAGTGACGATAGGGCCTACGAGCAGTACTTC

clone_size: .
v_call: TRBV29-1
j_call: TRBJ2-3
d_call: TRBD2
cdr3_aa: CSVGRTSGYTDTQYF
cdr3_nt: TGCAGCGTTGGCCGGACTAGCGGCTACACAGATACGCAGTATTTT

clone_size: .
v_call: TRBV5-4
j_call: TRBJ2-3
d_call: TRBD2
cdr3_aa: CASSWGNSGGSDTQYF
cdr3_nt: TGTGCCAGCAGCTGGGGGAATAGCGGGGGATCGGATACGCAGTATTTT

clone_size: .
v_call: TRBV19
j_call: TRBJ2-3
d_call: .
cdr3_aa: CASSTGPPRTDTQYF
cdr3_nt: TGTGCCAGTAGTACGGGACCGCCCCGCACAGATACGCAGTATTTT

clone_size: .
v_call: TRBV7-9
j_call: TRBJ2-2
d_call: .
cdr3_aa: CASTPPDWSANTGELFF
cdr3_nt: TGTGCCAGCACCCCCCCGGATTGGTCCGCGAACACCGGGGAGCTGTTTTTT

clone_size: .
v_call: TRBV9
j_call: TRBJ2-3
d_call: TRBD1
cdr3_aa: CASSADRGGDTQYF
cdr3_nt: TGTGCCAGCAGCGCCGACAGGGGGGGAGATACGCAGTATTTT

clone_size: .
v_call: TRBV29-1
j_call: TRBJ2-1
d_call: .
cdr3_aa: CSVADSDKFF
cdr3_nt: TGCAGCGTTGCCGACAGTGACAAGTTCTTC

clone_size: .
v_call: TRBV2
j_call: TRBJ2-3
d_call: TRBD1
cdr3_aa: CASSEADRGQADTQYF
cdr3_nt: TGTGCCAGCAGTGAAGCGGACAGGGGGCAAGCAGATACGCAGTATTTT

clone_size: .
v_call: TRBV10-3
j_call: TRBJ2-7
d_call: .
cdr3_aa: CAISEWGDGSTYEQYF
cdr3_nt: TGTGCCATCAGTGAGTGGGGGGACGGATCAACCTACGAGCAGTACTTC

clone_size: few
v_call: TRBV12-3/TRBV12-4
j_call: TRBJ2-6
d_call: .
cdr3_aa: CASAGVSGANVLTF
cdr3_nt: TGTGCCAGCGCTGGTGTGTCTGGGGCCAACGTCCTGACTTTC

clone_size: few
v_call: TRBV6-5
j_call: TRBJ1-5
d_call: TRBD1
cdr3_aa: CASSYSTGGQPQHF
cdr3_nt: TGTGCCAGCAGTTACTCAACAGGGGGACAGCCCCAGCATTTT

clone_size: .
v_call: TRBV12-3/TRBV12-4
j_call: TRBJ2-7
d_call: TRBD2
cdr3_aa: CASSLQREGYEQYF
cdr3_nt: TGTGCCAGCAGTTTACAGCGGGAGGGCTACGAGCAGTACTTC

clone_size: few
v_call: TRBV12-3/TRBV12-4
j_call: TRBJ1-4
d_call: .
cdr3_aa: CASSGTAFNEKLFF
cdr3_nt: TGTGCCAGCAGTGGGACCGCTTTCAATGAAAAACTGTTTTTT

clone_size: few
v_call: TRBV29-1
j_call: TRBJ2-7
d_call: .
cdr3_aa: CSVVDNLYEQYF
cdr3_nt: TGCAGCGTTGTGGACAACCTCTACGAGCAGTACTTC

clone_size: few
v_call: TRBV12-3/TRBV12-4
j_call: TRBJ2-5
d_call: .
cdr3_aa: CASSLTLETQYF
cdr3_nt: TGTGCCAGCAGTTTGACCCTAGAGACCCAGTACTTC

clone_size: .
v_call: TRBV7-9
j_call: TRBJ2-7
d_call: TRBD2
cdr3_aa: CASSTSVAGGPISYEQYF
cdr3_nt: TGTGCCAGCAGCACCTCAGTCGCGGGAGGGCCGATATCCTACGAGCAGTACTTC

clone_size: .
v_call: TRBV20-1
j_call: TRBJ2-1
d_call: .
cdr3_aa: CSAAEDSYNEQFF
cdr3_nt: TGCAGTGCCGCTGAAGACAGCTACAATGAGCAGTTCTTC

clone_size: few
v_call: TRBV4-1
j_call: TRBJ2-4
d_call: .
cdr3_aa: CASSQEAENIQYF
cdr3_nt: TGCGCCAGCAGCCAAGAGGCTGAAAACATTCAGTACTTC

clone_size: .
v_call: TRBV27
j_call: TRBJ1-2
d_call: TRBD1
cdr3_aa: CASRSTGLGYTF
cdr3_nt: TGTGCCAGCAGGTCGACAGGGCTTGGCTACACCTTC

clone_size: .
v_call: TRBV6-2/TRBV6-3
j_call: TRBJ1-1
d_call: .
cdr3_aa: CASSYGQGSEAFF
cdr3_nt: TGTGCCAGCAGTTACGGGCAGGGGAGTGAAGCTTTCTTT

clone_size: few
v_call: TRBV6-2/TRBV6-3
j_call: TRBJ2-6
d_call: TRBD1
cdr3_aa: CASSPGPTGGSGANVLTF
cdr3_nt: TGTGCCAGCAGTCCCGGCCCGACAGGGGGCTCTGGGGCCAACGTCCTGACTTTC

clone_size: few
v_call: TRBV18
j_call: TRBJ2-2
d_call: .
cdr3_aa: CASQGDTNTGELFF
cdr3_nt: TGTGCCAGCCAAGGGGATACGAACACCGGGGAGCTGTTTTTT

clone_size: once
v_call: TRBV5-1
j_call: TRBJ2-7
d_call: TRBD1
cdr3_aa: CASSYDRGHYEQYF
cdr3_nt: TGCGCCAGCAGCTACGACAGGGGGCACTACGAGCAGTACTTC

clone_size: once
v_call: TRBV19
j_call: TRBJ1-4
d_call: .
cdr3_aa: CASRRQEATNEKLFF
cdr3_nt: TGTGCCAGTAGGCGACAGGAGGCAACTAATGAAAAACTGTTTTTT

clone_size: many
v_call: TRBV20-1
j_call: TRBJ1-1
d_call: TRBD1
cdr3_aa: CRVTGGTEAFF
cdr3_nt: TGCAGGGTGACAGGGGGCACTGAAGCTTTCTTT

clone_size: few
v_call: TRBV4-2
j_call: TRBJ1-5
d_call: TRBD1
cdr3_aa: CASSQDRGQGHQPQHF
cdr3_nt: TGTGCCAGCAGCCAAGATAGAGGACAGGGGCATCAGCCCCAGCATTTT

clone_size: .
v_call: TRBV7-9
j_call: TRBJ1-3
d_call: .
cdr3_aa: CASSPTGSPWVYF
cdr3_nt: TGTGCCAGCAGCCCGACGGGCAGCCCGTGGGTATATTTT

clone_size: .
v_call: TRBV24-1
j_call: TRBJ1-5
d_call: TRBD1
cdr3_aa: CATSDAGTDIDQPQHF
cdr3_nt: TGTGCCACCAGTGATGCCGGGACAGACATCGATCAGCCCCAGCATTTT

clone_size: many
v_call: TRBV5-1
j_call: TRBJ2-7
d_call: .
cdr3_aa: CASRPGTSSYEQYF
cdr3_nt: TGCGCCAGCAGACCCGGGACATCCTCCTACGAGCAGTACTTC

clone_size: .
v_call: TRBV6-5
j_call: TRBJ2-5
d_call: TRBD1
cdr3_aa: CASSSDRGPGETQYF
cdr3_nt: TGTGCCAGCAGTTCCGACAGGGGGCCGGGGGAGACCCAGTACTTC

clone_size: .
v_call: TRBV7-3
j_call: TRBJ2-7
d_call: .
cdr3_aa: CASSYGTLRGDEQYF
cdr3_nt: TGTGCCAGCAGCTACGGGACCTTAAGGGGAGACGAGCAGTACTTC

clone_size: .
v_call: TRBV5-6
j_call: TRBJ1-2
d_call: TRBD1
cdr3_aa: CASTMTGGGGYTF
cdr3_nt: TGTGCCAGCACCATGACAGGGGGAGGTGGCTACACCTTC

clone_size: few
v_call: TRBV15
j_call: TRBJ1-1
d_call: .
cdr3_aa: CATSREGWNTEAFF
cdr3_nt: TGTGCCACCAGCAGAGAGGGTTGGAACACTGAAGCTTTCTTT

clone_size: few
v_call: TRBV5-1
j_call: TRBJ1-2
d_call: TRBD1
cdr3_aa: CASSFGAGGNGYTF
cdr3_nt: TGCGCCAGCAGCTTCGGGGCAGGGGGAAATGGCTACACCTTC

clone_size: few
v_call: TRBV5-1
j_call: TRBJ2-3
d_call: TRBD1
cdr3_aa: CASSWGTGETDTQYF
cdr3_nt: TGCGCCAGCAGCTGGGGGACAGGGGAGACAGATACGCAGTATTTT

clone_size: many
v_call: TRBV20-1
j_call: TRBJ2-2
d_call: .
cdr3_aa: CSAPSRLTGELFF
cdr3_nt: TGCAGTGCGCCATCCAGGCTCACCGGGGAGCTGTTTTTT

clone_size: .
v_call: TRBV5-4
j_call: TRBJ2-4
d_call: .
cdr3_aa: CASSLTELEFAKNIQYF
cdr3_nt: TGTGCCAGCAGCTTGACAGAACTAGAGTTTGCCAAAAACATTCAGTACTTC

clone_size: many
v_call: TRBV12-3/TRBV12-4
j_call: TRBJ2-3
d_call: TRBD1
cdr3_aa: CASSGDRGFTDTQYF
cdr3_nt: TGTGCCAGCAGTGGGGACAGGGGCTTCACAGATACGCAGTATTTT